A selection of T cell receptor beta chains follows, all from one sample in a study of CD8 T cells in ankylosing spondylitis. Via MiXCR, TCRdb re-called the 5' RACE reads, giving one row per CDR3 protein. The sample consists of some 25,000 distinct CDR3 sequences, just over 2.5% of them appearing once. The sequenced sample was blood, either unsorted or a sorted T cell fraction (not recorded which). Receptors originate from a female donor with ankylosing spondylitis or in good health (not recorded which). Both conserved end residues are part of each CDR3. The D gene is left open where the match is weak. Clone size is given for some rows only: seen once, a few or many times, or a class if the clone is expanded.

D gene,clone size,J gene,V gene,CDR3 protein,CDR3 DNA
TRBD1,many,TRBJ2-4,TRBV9,CASSLQGAEWDIQYF,TGTGCCAGCAGCTTACAGGGGGCGGAATGGGACATTCAGTACTTC
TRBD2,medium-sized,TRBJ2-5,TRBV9,CASSVQAGEGETQYF,TGTGCCAGCAGCGTACAAGCGGGAGAGGGAGAGACCCAGTACTTC
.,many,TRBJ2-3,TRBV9,CASSVQTDTDTQYF,TGTGCCAGCAGCGTACAGACAGACACAGATACGCAGTATTTT
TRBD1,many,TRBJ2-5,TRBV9,CASSVAPGTGISMQYF,TGTGCCAGCAGCGTAGCTCCAGGGACAGGGATCAGTATGCAGTACTTC
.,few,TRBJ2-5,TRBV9,CASSPSGPSRETQYF,TGTGCCAGCAGCCCCTCCGGACCATCTAGGGAGACCCAGTACTTC
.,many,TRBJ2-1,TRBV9,CASSVDGSPYNEQFF,TGTGCCAGCAGCGTAGACGGGAGCCCCTACAATGAGCAGTTCTTC
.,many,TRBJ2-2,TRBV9,CASSVRSLDTGELFF,TGTGCCAGCAGCGTAAGGTCCCTGGACACCGGGGAGCTGTTTTTT
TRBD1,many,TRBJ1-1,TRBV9,CASSSQGSTEAFF,TGTGCCAGCAGCTCACAGGGGAGCACTGAAGCTTTCTTT
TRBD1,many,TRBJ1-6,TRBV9,CASSVDERDRASNNSPLHF,TGTGCCAGCAGCGTAGACGAAAGGGACAGGGCCTCGAATAATTCACCCCTCCACTTT
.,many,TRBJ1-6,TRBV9,CASSVLSGDNSPLHF,TGTGCCAGCAGCGTTTTGTCTGGAGATAATTCACCCCTCCACTTT
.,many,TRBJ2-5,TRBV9,CASSQGASGTILWETQYF,TGTGCCAGCAGCCAGGGGGCTAGCGGGACGATCCTTTGGGAGACCCAGTACTTC
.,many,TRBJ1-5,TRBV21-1,CASRQGHQPQHF,TGTGCCAGCCGGCAGGGCCATCAGCCCCAGCATTTT
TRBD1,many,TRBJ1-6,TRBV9,CASSDTGGSGTLHF,TGTGCCAGCAGCGACACAGGGGGCTCGGGCACCCTCCACTTT
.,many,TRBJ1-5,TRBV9,CASSVGAGPSNQPQHF,TGTGCCAGCAGCGTAGGAGCCGGCCCTAGCAATCAGCCCCAGCATTTT
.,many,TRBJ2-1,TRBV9,CASSVGLASVTGEQFF,TGTGCCAGCAGCGTAGGGCTAGCCTCCGTTACTGGTGAGCAGTTCTTC
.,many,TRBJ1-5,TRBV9,CASSVGTGSLNQPQHF,TGTGCCAGCAGCGTAGGTACCGGGTCCCTCAATCAGCCCCAGCATTTT
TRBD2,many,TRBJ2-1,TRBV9,CASSVSGDAGEQFF,TGTGCCAGCAGCGTTAGCGGGGATGCGGGTGAGCAGTTCTTC
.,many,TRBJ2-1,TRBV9,CASSVVPQPGTVPNLLDEQFF,TGTGCCAGCAGCGTAGTACCTCAACCTGGGACTGTTCCGAACCTCCTAGATGAGCAGTTCTTC
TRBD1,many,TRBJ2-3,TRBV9,CASSIQGSVTDTQYF,TGTGCCAGCAGCATACAGGGGTCTGTCACAGATACGCAGTATTTT
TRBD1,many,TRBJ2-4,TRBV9,CASSGRDRGNIQYF,TGTGCCAGCAGCGGCCGGGACAGGGGAAACATTCAGTACTTC
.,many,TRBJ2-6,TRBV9,CASSVGGRVGFGANVLTF,TGTGCCAGCAGCGTAGGGGGCAGGGTCGGTTTTGGGGCCAACGTCCTGACTTTC
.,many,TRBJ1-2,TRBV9,CASSVSIQDAWGYTF,TGTGCCAGCAGCGTATCGATTCAGGATGCCTGGGGCTACACCTTC
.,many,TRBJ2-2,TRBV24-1,CATQYTTSRELFF,TGTGCCACCCAATACACGACAAGTCGGGAGCTGTTTTTT
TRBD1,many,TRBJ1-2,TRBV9,CASSVVPGGSGYTF,TGTGCCAGCAGCGTAGTCCCAGGGGGTTCTGGCTACACCTTC
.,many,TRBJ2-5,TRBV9,CASSVSLGHQETQYF,TGTGCCAGCAGCGTATCACTAGGGCACCAAGAGACCCAGTACTTC
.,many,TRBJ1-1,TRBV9,CASSVSRQTTEAFF,TGTGCCAGCAGCGTATCCAGACAGACCACTGAAGCTTTCTTT
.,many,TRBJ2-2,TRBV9,CASSAHSELKTGELFF,TGTGCCAGCAGCGCCCACAGTGAGCTAAAAACCGGGGAGCTGTTTTTT
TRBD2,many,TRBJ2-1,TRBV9,CASSVGGGFSYNEQFF,TGTGCCAGCAGCGTAGGCGGGGGGTTCTCCTACAATGAGCAGTTCTTC
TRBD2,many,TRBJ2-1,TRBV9,CASSVARTSMDEQFF,TGTGCCAGCAGCGTAGCCCGGACTAGTATGGATGAGCAGTTCTTC
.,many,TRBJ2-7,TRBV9,CASSPSQPGTYEQYF,TGTGCCAGCAGCCCCTCCCAACCGGGTACCTACGAGCAGTACTTC
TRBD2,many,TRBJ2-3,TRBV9,CASSVGRGGGATDTQYF,TGTGCCAGCAGCGTAGGGCGGGGGGGCGGCGCCACAGATACGCAGTATTTT
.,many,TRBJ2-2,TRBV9,CASSVGETINTGELFF,TGTGCCAGCAGCGTAGGGGAGACTATCAACACCGGGGAGCTGTTTTTT
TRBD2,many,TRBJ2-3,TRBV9,CASSVVYSGGGTDTQYF,TGTGCCAGCAGCGTAGTCTACAGCGGGGGTGGCACAGATACGCAGTATTTT
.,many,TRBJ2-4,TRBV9,CASSPGTQRRENIQYF,TGTGCCAGCAGCCCCGGGACCCAGAGACGGGAAAACATTCAGTACTTC
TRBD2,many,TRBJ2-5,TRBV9,CASSVGRGGETQYF,TGTGCCAGCAGCGTAGGCCGCGGGGGAGAGACCCAGTACTTC
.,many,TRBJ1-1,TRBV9,CASSADLGSGTEAFF,TGTGCCAGCAGCGCCGATCTGGGAAGCGGCACTGAAGCTTTCTTT
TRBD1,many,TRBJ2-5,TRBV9,CASSGSGTGYETQYF,TGTGCCAGCAGCGGATCCGGGACAGGCTACGAGACCCAGTACTTC
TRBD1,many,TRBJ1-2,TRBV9,CASSVVPRSVSTGGNYGYTF,TGTGCCAGCAGCGTAGTCCCTCGATCGGTTTCGACAGGGGGCAACTATGGCTACACCTTC
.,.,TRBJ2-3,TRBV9,CASSIEAGMNTQYF,TGTGCCAGCAGCATAGAGGCGGGTATGAATACGCAGTATTTT
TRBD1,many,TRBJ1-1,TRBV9,CASSVGQGMSEAFF,TGTGCCAGCAGCGTAGGACAGGGGATGAGTGAAGCTTTCTTT
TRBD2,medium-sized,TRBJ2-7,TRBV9,CASSASSGSSYEQYF,TGTGCCAGCAGCGCCAGTAGCGGGAGCTCCTACGAGCAGTACTTC
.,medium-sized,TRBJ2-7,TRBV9,CASSDLRGYEQYF,TGTGCCAGCAGTGACTTAAGGGGCTACGAGCAGTACTTC
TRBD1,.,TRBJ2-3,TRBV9,CASSGQGGLLADTQYF,TGTGCCAGCAGCGGACAGGGGGGGCTCTTGGCAGATACGCAGTATTTT
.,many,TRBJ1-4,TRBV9,CASSWRPNEKLFF,TGTGCCAGCAGCTGGCGGCCTAATGAAAAACTGTTTTTT
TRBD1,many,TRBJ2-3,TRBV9,CASSVLQGPTDTQYF,TGTGCCAGCAGCGTACTACAGGGGCCGACAGATACGCAGTATTTT
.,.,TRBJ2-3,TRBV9,CASSVRRDLSTDTQYF,TGTGCCAGCAGCGTCCGCCGGGACTTAAGCACAGATACGCAGTATTTT
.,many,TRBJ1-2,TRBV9,CASSSRVGSGIYGYTF,TGTGCCAGCAGCTCCCGTGTTGGTTCGGGAATTTATGGCTACACCTTC
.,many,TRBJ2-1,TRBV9,CASSVEEGLYNEQFF,TGTGCCAGCAGCGTAGAGGAGGGACTGTACAATGAGCAGTTCTTC
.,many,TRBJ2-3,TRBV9,CASSVAGGWSTDTQYF,TGTGCCAGCAGCGTAGCTGGGGGTTGGAGCACAGATACGCAGTATTTT
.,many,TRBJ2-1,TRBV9,CASSPTGASYNEQFF,TGTGCCAGCAGCCCAACCGGGGCTTCCTACAATGAGCAGTTCTTC
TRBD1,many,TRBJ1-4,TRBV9,CASSSFLGTGENEKLFF,TGTGCCAGCAGCTCATTCTTAGGGACAGGGGAAAATGAAAAACTGTTTTTT
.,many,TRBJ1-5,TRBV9,CASSVGDNSNQPQHF,TGTGCCAGCAGCGTGGGGGACAATAGCAATCAGCCCCAGCATTTT
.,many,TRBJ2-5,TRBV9,CASSGGTSKETQYF,TGTGCCAGCAGCGGGGGGACCAGCAAAGAGACCCAGTACTTC
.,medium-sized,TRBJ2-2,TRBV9,CASSVDRNTGELFF,TGTGCCAGCAGCGTAGACCGGAACACCGGGGAGCTGTTTTTT
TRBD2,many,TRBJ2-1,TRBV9,CASSVALAGATYNEQFF,TGTGCCAGCAGCGTAGCTCTAGCGGGAGCCACCTACAATGAGCAGTTCTTC